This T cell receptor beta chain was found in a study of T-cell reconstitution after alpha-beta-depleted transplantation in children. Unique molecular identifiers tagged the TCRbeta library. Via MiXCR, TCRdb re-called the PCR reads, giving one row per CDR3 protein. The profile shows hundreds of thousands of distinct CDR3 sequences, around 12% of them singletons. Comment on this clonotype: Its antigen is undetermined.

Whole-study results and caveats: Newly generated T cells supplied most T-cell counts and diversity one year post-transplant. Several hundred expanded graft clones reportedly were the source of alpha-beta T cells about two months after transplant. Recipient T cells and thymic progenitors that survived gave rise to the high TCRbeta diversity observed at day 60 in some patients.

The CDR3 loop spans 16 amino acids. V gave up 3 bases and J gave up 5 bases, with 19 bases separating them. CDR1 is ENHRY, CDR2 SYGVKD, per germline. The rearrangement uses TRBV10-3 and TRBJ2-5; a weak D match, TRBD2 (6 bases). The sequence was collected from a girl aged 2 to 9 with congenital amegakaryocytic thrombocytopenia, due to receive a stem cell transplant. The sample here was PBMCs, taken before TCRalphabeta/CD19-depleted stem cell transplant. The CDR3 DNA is TGTGCCATCAGTGACGCGGGGAGGATGGGCATCGAGACCCAGTACTTC. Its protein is CAISDAGRMGIETQYF.